This T cell receptor beta chain was profiled in a study of blood T cell repertoires in COVID-19. Turning to the study itself: T cells, B-cell-depleted T cells, or PBMCs provided the cDNA or gDNA that served as material.

The trim removed 4 bases at V and 8 bases at J, leaving 11 bases unmatched. The CDR3 is made up of 17 amino acids. Germline CDR1 reads SGHTA; CDR2 reads FQGNSA. Original data processing: Estimation of nucleated cell counts relied on the amplification of reference gene primers. Produced via immunoSEQ multiplex PCR; TCRdb's table is partial and in-frame only. The V and J calls and the clone size are those of that table, but D and trimming were determined from the DNA. The table lists 490,000 or so clones, 88% of them singletons. This TCR was sampled from a woman in her sixties or seventies who had recovered from COVID-19. The V call is TRBV7-2, the J call TRBJ2-4, with TRBD2 matching 13 bases. The material sequenced was PBMCs or T cells enriched from blood (not recorded which). The CDR3 loop is CASSSGRTSGGGDIQYF. The CDR3 region has the DNA TGTGCCAGCAGCTCCGGTCGGACTAGCGGGGGTGGTGACATTCAGTACTTC. Full variable domain (outside the CDR3, taken from reference TRBV7-2 and TRBJ2-4): GAGVSQSPSNKVTEKGKDVELRCDPISGHTALYWYRQSLGQGLEFLIYFQGNSAPDKSGLPSDRFSAERTGGSVSTLTIQRTQQEDSAVYLCASSSGRTSGGGDIQYFGAGTRLSVL.